This T cell receptor beta chain appears in the sequencing data of a study of breast tumors, draining lymph nodes, adjacent tissues. The study, taken as a whole, reports: The data were judged consistent with most tumor T cells coming from lymph node and expanding in tumor. Luminal-like breast cancer showed significantly greater tumor-nontumor repertoire similarity than basal-like breast cancer did.

TCRdb fed the multiplex PCR reads into MiXCR, producing one record per CDR3 protein. The sample lists approximately 280,000 distinct CDR3 sequences; 30% were seen once. Notes on this clonotype: Its antigen is not known. A much bigger clone sits one base away, suggesting this may be a read error.

The lymph nodes were axillary draining lymph nodes from breast cancer patients. The CDR3 runs to 17 residues. What was sequenced was axillary lymph node tissue. The TCR sequence derives from a female donor with breast cancer. Some clones in this sample may be carry-over from other donors' samples. V is TRBV12-3 or TRBV12-4 and J is TRBJ2-3, with TRBD2 identical over 16 bases. The CDR3 is CASCLARGTSGRALMYF. The CDR3 region has the DNA TGTGCCAGCTGTTTGGCGCGGGGGACTAGCGGGAGGGCCTTAATGTATTTT.